These T cell receptor beta chains were read from a single sample in a study of T cell responses to AZD1222 COVID-19 vaccine. Here immunoSEQ multiplex PCR was the method, and the copy in TCRdb shows in-frame clones only, minus some. The table lists 120,000 or so clones, about 90% of them singletons, with roughly 15% in the top ten. Sequenced here: peripheral blood, sampled 28 days after the second AZD1222 dose. The source is an adult who received the AZD1222 COVID-19 vaccine. Both conserved end residues are part of each CDR3. D genes are given only for firm matches. Size is stated for part of the rows, as once, few or many counts, or as a class when the clone is expanded.

CDR3 protein: CASSPYRTRDEQYF; CDR3 DNA: TGTGCCAGCAGTCCTTACCGGACGCGGGACGAGCAGTACTTC; V gene: TRBV2; clone size: -; J gene: TRBJ2-7; D gene: -
CDR3 protein: CASSLEGLGEGVGTNQPQHF; CDR3 DNA: TGTGCCAGCAGCTTAGAAGGTCTGGGAGAAGGGGTAGGGACCAATCAGCCCCAGCATTTT; V gene: TRBV11-2; clone size: few; J gene: TRBJ1-5; D gene: -
CDR3 protein: CASSVGQGPEAFF; CDR3 DNA: TGTGCCAGTAGTGTGGGACAGGGACCTGAAGCTTTCTTT; V gene: TRBV19; clone size: -; J gene: TRBJ1-1; D gene: TRBD1
CDR3 protein: CASSLPQNTGELFF; CDR3 DNA: TGCGCCAGCAGCTTGCCACAGAACACCGGGGAGCTGTTTTTT; V gene: TRBV5-1; clone size: -; J gene: TRBJ2-2; D gene: -
CDR3 protein: CASSFPGQPTSDYYEQYF; CDR3 DNA: TGTGCCAGCAGCTTTCCGGGACAGCCAACCTCCGATTACTACGAGCAGTACTTC; V gene: TRBV7-9; clone size: -; J gene: TRBJ2-7; D gene: TRBD1
CDR3 protein: CASSLDSEETQYF; CDR3 DNA: TGCGCCAGCAGCTTGGACAGTGAAGAGACCCAGTACTTC; V gene: TRBV5-1; clone size: -; J gene: TRBJ2-5; D gene: -
CDR3 protein: CASSRSYEQYF; CDR3 DNA: TGTGCCAGCAGTCGTTCCTACGAGCAGTACTTC; V gene: TRBV11-1; clone size: -; J gene: TRBJ2-7; D gene: -
CDR3 protein: CASSREKSGELFF; CDR3 DNA: TGTGCCAGCAGCAGGGAAAAGTCCGGGGAGCTGTTTTTT; V gene: TRBV2; clone size: -; J gene: TRBJ2-2; D gene: -
CDR3 protein: CASSQKRGKTQYF; CDR3 DNA: TGCGCCAGCAGTCAGAAGCGGGGGAAGACCCAGTACTTC; V gene: TRBV23-1; clone size: -; J gene: TRBJ2-5; D gene: TRBD2
CDR3 protein: CASRGAGANVLTF; CDR3 DNA: TGTGCCAGCCGGGGGGCTGGGGCCAACGTCCTGACTTTC; V gene: TRBV2; clone size: few; J gene: TRBJ2-6; D gene: TRBD2
CDR3 protein: CASSAFGTGPLWDMNTEAFF; CDR3 DNA: TGTGCCAGCAGTGCCTTCGGGACAGGGCCTCTATGGGACATGAACACTGAAGCTTTCTTT; V gene: TRBV6-1; clone size: -; J gene: TRBJ1-1; D gene: TRBD1
CDR3 protein: CASSYRLNTEAFF; CDR3 DNA: TGTGCCAGCAGTTACCGGTTGAACACTGAAGCTTTCTTT; V gene: TRBV6-2/TRBV6-3; clone size: few; J gene: TRBJ1-1; D gene: -
CDR3 protein: CASSEGGPSTDTQYF; CDR3 DNA: TGTGCCAGCAGCGAAGGGGGTCCCAGCACAGATACGCAGTATTTT; V gene: TRBV5-4; clone size: -; J gene: TRBJ2-3; D gene: -
CDR3 protein: CASSLGGGRTYNEQFF; CDR3 DNA: TGTGCCAGCAGCTTGGGGGGCGGGAGAACCTACAATGAGCAGTTCTTC; V gene: TRBV5-4; clone size: -; J gene: TRBJ2-1; D gene: TRBD2
CDR3 protein: CAKLAGGGGEQFF; CDR3 DNA: TGTGCCAAGTTAGCGGGAGGAGGCGGTGAGCAGTTCTTC; V gene: TRBV2; clone size: -; J gene: TRBJ2-1; D gene: TRBD2
CDR3 protein: CASSLITGTGAEAFF; CDR3 DNA: TGTGCCAGCAGTTTAATTACCGGGACAGGGGCTGAAGCTTTCTTT; V gene: TRBV6-6; clone size: -; J gene: TRBJ1-1; D gene: TRBD1
CDR3 protein: CASSRTSGIGGGVTQYF; CDR3 DNA: TGCGCCAGCAGCCGGACTAGCGGGATCGGGGGTGGAGTGACCCAGTACTTC; V gene: TRBV4-1; clone size: -; J gene: TRBJ2-5; D gene: TRBD2
CDR3 protein: CASREWQGGGNTIYF; CDR3 DNA: TGTGCCAGCAGAGAGTGGCAGGGTGGTGGAAACACCATATATTTT; V gene: TRBV2; clone size: -; J gene: TRBJ1-3; D gene: -
CDR3 protein: CASSQAGLSGNTIYF; CDR3 DNA: TGTGCCAGCAGCCAGGCAGGCCTCTCTGGAAACACCATATATTTT; V gene: TRBV3-1/TRBV3-2; clone size: few; J gene: TRBJ1-3; D gene: -
CDR3 protein: CATSDPLMRTGNLANQPQHF; CDR3 DNA: TGTGCCACCAGTGACCCCTTGATGAGGACAGGTAATTTGGCAAATCAGCCCCAGCATTTT; V gene: TRBV24-1; clone size: large; J gene: TRBJ1-5; D gene: TRBD1
CDR3 protein: CASSYPDEKLFF; CDR3 DNA: TGTGCCAGCAGTTACCCAGATGAAAAACTGTTTTTT; V gene: TRBV6-6; clone size: -; J gene: TRBJ1-4; D gene: -
CDR3 protein: CASSLISWSGNTIYF; CDR3 DNA: TGTGCCAGCAGTCTCATTAGCTGGTCTGGAAACACCATATATTTT; V gene: TRBV6-5; clone size: -; J gene: TRBJ1-3; D gene: -
CDR3 protein: CAIKADRGVGIAEAFF; CDR3 DNA: TGTGCCATCAAAGCGGACAGGGGCGTCGGAATCGCTGAAGCTTTCTTT; V gene: TRBV10-3; clone size: -; J gene: TRBJ1-1; D gene: TRBD1
CDR3 protein: CASSYSYEQYF; CDR3 DNA: TGTGCCAGCAGCTACAGCTACGAGCAGTACTTC; V gene: TRBV11-3; clone size: -; J gene: TRBJ2-7; D gene: -
CDR3 protein: CASRGDYGYTF; CDR3 DNA: TGTGCCTCCCGCGGGGACTATGGCTACACCTTC; V gene: TRBV12-3/TRBV12-4; clone size: -; J gene: TRBJ1-2; D gene: -
CDR3 protein: CASSMGLAGGTQETQYF; CDR3 DNA: TGTGCCAGTAGTATGGGACTAGCGGGGGGAACACAAGAGACCCAGTACTTC; V gene: TRBV19; clone size: once; J gene: TRBJ2-5; D gene: TRBD2
CDR3 protein: CASNSLGEAVEAFF; CDR3 DNA: TGTGCCAGTAACTCATTGGGGGAGGCCGTTGAAGCTTTCTTT; V gene: TRBV19; clone size: once; J gene: TRBJ1-1; D gene: -
CDR3 protein: CATLRGPKEQYF; CDR3 DNA: TGTGCCACCCTCAGGGGCCCTAAAGAGCAGTACTTC; V gene: TRBV24-1; clone size: -; J gene: TRBJ2-7; D gene: -
CDR3 protein: CASSEASRGYGYTF; CDR3 DNA: TGTGCCAGCAGTGAAGCGTCCAGGGGCTATGGCTACACCTTC; V gene: TRBV2; clone size: -; J gene: TRBJ1-2; D gene: -
CDR3 protein: CASSTPGTGGGRPFF; CDR3 DNA: TGTGCCAGCAGTACCCCCGGGACAGGGGGCGGGAGACCTTTCTTT; V gene: TRBV28; clone size: -; J gene: TRBJ1-1; D gene: TRBD1
CDR3 protein: CSASEVGHMNTEAFF; CDR3 DNA: TGCAGTGCTAGTGAGGTCGGGCACATGAACACTGAAGCTTTCTTT; V gene: TRBV20-1; clone size: -; J gene: TRBJ1-1; D gene: -
CDR3 protein: CSVEETENTEAFF; CDR3 DNA: TGCAGCGTTGAAGAGACAGAGAACACTGAAGCTTTCTTT; V gene: TRBV29-1; clone size: -; J gene: TRBJ1-1; D gene: -
CDR3 protein: CASSPGGASNQPQHF; CDR3 DNA: TGTGCCAGCAGCCCAGGAGGGGCCAGCAATCAGCCCCAGCATTTT; V gene: TRBV25-1; clone size: -; J gene: TRBJ1-5; D gene: -